These 5 T cell receptor beta chains came from one sample sequenced in a study of blood T cell repertoires in COVID-19. Using immunoSEQ multiplex PCR, the repertoire was profiled, and TCRdb retains in-frame clones only, with some absent. Of some 50,000 clones in the sample, more than 70% were seen once. Sequencing input: peripheral blood. The origin of the receptors is an elderly woman with acute or convalescent COVID-19.

CDR3 region: CASSLEHGGNGYTF. CDR3 nucleotide sequence: TGTGCCAGCAGCTTAGAACATGGGGGGAATGGCTACACCTTC. V is TRBV7-9 and J is TRBJ1-2; maybe TRBD1 (5 bases). Germline CDR1 SEHNR, CDR2 FQNEAQ (reference sequence). Trimming left V 1 base short and J 6 bases short, with 12 bases between. The CDR3 is made up of 14 amino acids.

Turning to this clone: Relative to the germline gene, one junction end is altered; a read error may explain this. The sample carries other DNA sequences with the same CDR3. The chain links TRBV11-2 to TRBJ1-4, with D perhaps matching TRBD1 (5 bases). There are 15 residues in the CDR3. Germline lookup yields CDR1 SGHAT and CDR2 FQNNGV. CDR3 sequence reads: CASSLDSVRDEKLFF. CDR3 DNA sequence: TGTGCCAGTAGCTTAGATTCGGTCAGGGATGAAAAACTGTTTTTT.

In this sample, this clone turned up a few times. The junction does not match germline at one end; this may be a read error. V gene TRBV5-8 combines with J gene TRBJ1-3; D is perhaps TRBD1 (6 bases). CDR1 is SGHTS, CDR2 YDEGEE, per germline. The CDR3 is 15 residues long. CDR3 residues: CASSTRQVSGNTMYF. CDR3 DNA: TGTGCCAGCAGCACGCGACAGGTCTCTGGAAACACCATGTATTTT.

The CDR3: CSASARAGSPLHF. In DNA form, the CDR3 reads TGCAGTGCTAGTGCCAGGGCCGGTTCACCCCTCCACTTT. The chain combines TRBV20-1 with TRBJ1-6, with D possibly TRBD1 on 5 matching bases. Germline assignment: CDR1 DFQATT and CDR2 SNEGSKA (reference sequence). This CDR3 spans 13 amino acids. V was trimmed by 3 bases and J by 9 bases, leaving 12 bases between them.

This rearrangement joins TRBV10-3 to TRBJ2-7; TRBD1 agrees at 8 bases. Trimming at V came to 11 bases and at J to 0 bases, leaving 6 bases not matched to a gene. The length of the CDR3 is 13 residues. Germline V lookup: CDR1 ENHRY, CDR2 SYGVKD. CDR3 DNA sequence: TGTGCCTTGGGACAGGCAAGCTCCTACGAGCAGTACTTC. Translation gives CALGQASSYEQYF.